These 17 T cell receptor beta chains share one sample of origin, sequenced in a study of cytomegalovirus exposure and HLA in healthy donors (dated 2017 in TCRdb). Receptor amplification or capture employed the immunoSEQ multiplex PCR assay. A mixture of 60 forward primers for TCR Vbeta segments and 13 reverse primers for TCR Jbeta segments was used in the multiplex PCR. TCRdb obtained this table from immuneACCESS and retained in-frame rearrangements with V and J assigned. These tables miss some clones; where compared with another copy, unresolved V genes account for less than half of the shortfall, and the remainder is unexplained. A total of around 110,000 clones appear in this sample, around a tenth of them only once. Together, the top ten hold approximately 3% of the sample. Material for sequencing was PBMCs. These receptor sequences come from a man aged 25-45 years in good health and CMV-seronegative.

The V gene is TRBV6-1, the J gene TRBJ1-1; TRBD1 matches at 7 bases. Trimming removed 5 bases from V and 7 bases from J; junction bases left unmatched: 10. Germline lookup yields CDR1 MNHNS and CDR2 SASEGT. The CDR3 is made up of 14 amino acids. The CDR3 nucleotides are TGTGCCAGCAGTCTTCGACAGGGTGGGGGTGAAGCTTTCTTT. This encodes CASSLRQGGGEAFF.

As for this clone: One end of the junction is discordant with germline, which a read error may explain. Other nucleotide sequences from this sample produce the same CDR3. The CDR3 nucleotides are TGTGCATGGAGTGTACATCACTACGAGCAGTACTTC. Protein product: CAWSVHHYEQYF. The chain carries TRBV30 and TRBJ2-7, with D unresolved. The CDR3 is made up of 12 amino acids. Germline V gene lookup returns CDR1 GTSNPN and CDR2 SVGIG (reference sequence).

The chain links TRBV19 to TRBJ2-7; 9 nucleotides align to TRBD1. This CDR3 is built from 14 residues. The junction had 5 bases not matched to a gene; V was cut back by 6 bases and J by 2 bases. Germline V gene data show CDR1 as LNHDA and CDR2 as SQIVND (reference sequence). The CDR3: CASSAGTGPYEQYF. CDR3 coding DNA: TGTGCCAGTAGCGCCGGGACAGGGCCCTACGAGCAGTACTTC.

This clone was observed a handful of times. The gene calls are TRBV2 and TRBJ2-3; D not certain. The CDR3 covers 13 residues. V was trimmed by 4 bases and J by 0 bases, leaving 5 bases between them. From germline, CDR1 is SNHLY and CDR2 FYNNEI. CDR3 DNA sequence: TGTGCCAGCAGTGTCTACAGCACAGATACGCAGTATTTT. The encoded protein is CASSVYSTDTQYF. The variable domain in full, with the rest retrieved from reference TRBV2 and TRBJ2-3, is EPEVTQTPSHQVTQMGQEVILRCVPISNHLYFYWYRQILGQKVEFLVSFYNNEISEKSEIFDDQFSVERPDGSNFTLKIRSTKLEDSAMYFCASSVYSTDTQYFGPGTRLTVL.

The sample holds a few counts of this clone. The chain employs TRBV5-4 and TRBJ2-2, with D possibly being TRBD2 (5 bases). The V gene lost 0 bases and the J gene lost 1 base, with 10 bases spanning the gap. The germline gives CDR1 SGHNT, CDR2 YYREEE (reference sequence). This CDR3 is built from 16 residues. CDR3 in amino acids: CASSLGIRGNTGELFF. CDR3 DNA sequence: TGTGCCAGCAGCTTGGGGATTCGGGGGAACACCGGGGAGCTGTTTTTT.

This chain joins TRBV4-2 and TRBJ2-7, with D perhaps TRBD2 (6 bases). V lost 0 bases to trimming and J lost 6 bases, with 9 bases between them. The CDR3 loop spans 13 amino acids. From germline, CDR1 is LGHNA and CDR2 YNFKEQ. The CDR3, as DNA: TGTGCCAGCAGCCAAGATTCGCGGGGCGAGCAGTACTTC. Its translation: CASSQDSRGEQYF.

The chain is built from TRBV10-1 and TRBJ2-7; D not resolved. This CDR3 is built from 16 residues. CDR1 is WNHNN, CDR2 SYGVQD, per germline (reference sequence). Trimming cost V 3 bases and J 0 bases, with 15 bases left between them. The DNA for the CDR3 is TGCGCCAGCAGTGACACCACCGGGTCTAGCTCCTACGAGCAGTACTTC. This codes for CASSDTTGSSSYEQYF.

The genes are TRBV7-2 and TRBJ2-1; 11 positions match TRBD2. This CDR3 comprises 15 residues. The V gene's germline CDR1 is SGHTA and CDR2 FQGNSA. The V segment lost 1 base and the J segment 4 bases; nucleotides outside the gene matches: 0. DNA of the CDR3: TGTGCCAGCAGCTTAGTAGCGGGAGGGTACAATGAGCAGTTCTTC. Translation gives CASSLVAGGYNEQFF.

The CDR3 DNA sequence: TGTGCCAGTAGTATAGAAGAGTACAATGAGCAGTTCTTC. As protein: CASSIEEYNEQFF. The chain combines TRBV19 with TRBJ2-1; D uncertain. Trimming shortened V by 0 bases and J by 4 bases, and 4 bases separated the two germline ends. The CDR3 is made up of 13 amino acids. CDR1 LNHDA and CDR2 SQIVND come from the germline V gene (reference sequence).

This clone has at least ten counts. The rearrangement joins TRBV27 to TRBJ2-2; D unclear. The CDR3 totals 15 residues. From germline, CDR1 is MNHEY and CDR2 SMNVEV (reference sequence). The V end lost 1 base, the J end lost 6 bases, and 12 bases lay between the germline ends. Here the CDR3 reads CASSLLSYVSGELFF. CDR3 nucleotides: TGTGCCAGCAGTTTATTGAGCTACGTCTCCGGGGAGCTGTTTTTT.

This clone occurred a few times. The chain uses TRBV27 and TRBJ2-7; tentative D call: TRBD2 (6 bases). The CDR3 is 17 residues long. The V and J ends lost 4 bases and 5 bases respectively, with 24 bases between them. Germline V gene data show CDR1 as MNHEY and CDR2 as SMNVEV (reference sequence). In DNA, the CDR3 is TGTGCCAGCAGTTCTCTGGCGGGAATTTCGAAGGTCCACGAGCAGTACTTC. Translation: CASSSLAGISKVHEQYF.

The gene calls are TRBV30 and TRBJ2-3; the match to TRBD2 covers 7 bases. This CDR3 region has 14 residues. Per the germline V gene, CDR1 is GTSNPN and CDR2 is SVGIG (reference sequence). The ends lost 3 bases at V and 4 bases at J; junction bases unmatched: 7. The CDR3 reads CAWRTLGRADTQYF. The CDR3 DNA follows: TGTGCCTGGAGGACCTTGGGGAGGGCAGATACGCAGTATTTT. Together with reference TRBV30 and TRBJ2-3, the CDR3 gives the full variable domain: SQTIHQWPATLVQPVGSPLSLECTVEGTSNPNLYWYRQAAGRGLQLLFYSVGIGQISSEVPQNLSASRPQDRQFILSSKKLLLSDSGFYLCAWRTLGRADTQYFGPGTRLTVL.

This clone was recorded a few times. The chain links TRBV4-1 to TRBJ2-7, with 7 nucleotides matching TRBD2. Losses at the gene ends were 2 bases for V and 1 base for J; bases not matched to a gene: 5. Germline V CDR1 and CDR2: MGHRA, YSYEKL. The CDR3 runs 15 residues. Written as DNA, the CDR3 is TGCGCCAGCAGCCAACTTACTAGCGATTCCTACGAGCAGTACTTC. It is translated as CASSQLTSDSYEQYF.

The V and J genes are TRBV11-2 and TRBJ1-4; 7 bases agree with TRBD1. Germline V gives CDR1 SGHAT, CDR2 FQNNGV. CDR3 length: 16 residues. The junction had 9 bases not matched to a gene; V was cut back by 8 bases and J by 0 bases. In DNA form, the CDR3 reads TGTGCCAGCGGCAAAACAGGGGCTGCAACTAATGAAAAACTGTTTTTT. Translated, it gives CASGKTGAATNEKLFF.

The gene calls are TRBV5-1 and TRBJ2-3; 7 bases agree with TRBD2. This CDR3 is built from 15 residues. Trimming removed 0 bases from V and 2 bases from J; junction bases left unmatched: 3. Germline assignment: CDR1 SGHRS and CDR2 YFSETQ. DNA for the CDR3: TGCGCCAGCAGCTTGGCAGCGGGGTCCACAGATACGCAGTATTTT. It codes for CASSLAAGSTDTQYF.

This chain uses TRBV5-5 with TRBJ2-5; 7 bases fit TRBD2. The V gene end was trimmed by 1 base and the J gene end by 0 bases; junction bases not matched to a gene: 3. The CDR3 consists of 15 residues. Germline lookup yields CDR1 SGHKS and CDR2 YYEKEE (reference sequence). The CDR3 loop is CASSLSGVYQETQYF. DNA for the CDR3: TGTGCCAGCAGCTTGAGCGGGGTTTACCAAGAGACCCAGTACTTC. The full variable domain, with the rest looked up from reference TRBV5-5 and TRBJ2-5, is DAGVTQSPTHLIKTRGQQVTLRCSPISGHKSVSWYQQVLGQGPQFIFQYYEKEERGRGNFPDRFSARQFPNYSSELNVNALLLGDSALYLCASSLSGVYQETQYFGPGTRLLVL.

This clone has just a few counts. The chain joins TRBV19 to TRBJ2-2; D remains ambiguous. V shed 7 bases and J shed 0 bases, with 15 bases lying between them. The germline V gene encodes CDR1 LNHDA and CDR2 SQIVND (reference sequence). The CDR3 runs 16 residues. CDR3 sequence reads: CASTVSPGANTGELFF. CDR3 nucleotides: TGTGCCAGTACCGTAAGTCCAGGCGCGAACACCGGGGAGCTGTTTTTT.